This TCR beta chain is drawn from a study of technical replicates of blood from several donors. The repertoire was sequenced with immunoSEQ multiplex PCR; TCRdb's copy has only in-frame clones and lacks some. The repertoire consists of about 76,000 clones, with around 94% occurring once and the leading ten covering over 0.35%. Sequences were obtained from T cells isolated from PBMCs. The sequence was collected from a human donor in good health.

CDR3 DNA: TGTGCCAGCAGCGAAGATGGGACAGGGTACGAAAAACTGTTTTTT. Amino acids: CASSEDGTGYEKLFF. The chain links TRBV7-9 to TRBJ1-4, with 9 bases matching TRBD1. Unmatched junction bases numbered 9, after V lost 5 bases and J lost 8 bases. This CDR3 is 15 amino acids long. Germline values: CDR1 SEHNR, CDR2 FQNEAQ (reference sequence).